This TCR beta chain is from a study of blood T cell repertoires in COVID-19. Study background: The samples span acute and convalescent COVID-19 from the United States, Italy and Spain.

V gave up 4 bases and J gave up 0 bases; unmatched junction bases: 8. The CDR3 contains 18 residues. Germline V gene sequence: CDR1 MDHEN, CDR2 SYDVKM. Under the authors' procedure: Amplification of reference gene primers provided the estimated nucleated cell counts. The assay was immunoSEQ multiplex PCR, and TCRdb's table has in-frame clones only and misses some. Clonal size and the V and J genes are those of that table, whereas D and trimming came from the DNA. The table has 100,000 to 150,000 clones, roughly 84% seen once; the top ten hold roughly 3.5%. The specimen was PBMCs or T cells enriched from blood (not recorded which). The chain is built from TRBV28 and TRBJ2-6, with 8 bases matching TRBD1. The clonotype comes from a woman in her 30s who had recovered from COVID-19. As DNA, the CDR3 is TGTGCCAGCAGTTCCTACAGGGGGGACCGCTCTGGGGCCAACGTCCTGACTTTC. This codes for CASSSYRGDRSGANVLTF.